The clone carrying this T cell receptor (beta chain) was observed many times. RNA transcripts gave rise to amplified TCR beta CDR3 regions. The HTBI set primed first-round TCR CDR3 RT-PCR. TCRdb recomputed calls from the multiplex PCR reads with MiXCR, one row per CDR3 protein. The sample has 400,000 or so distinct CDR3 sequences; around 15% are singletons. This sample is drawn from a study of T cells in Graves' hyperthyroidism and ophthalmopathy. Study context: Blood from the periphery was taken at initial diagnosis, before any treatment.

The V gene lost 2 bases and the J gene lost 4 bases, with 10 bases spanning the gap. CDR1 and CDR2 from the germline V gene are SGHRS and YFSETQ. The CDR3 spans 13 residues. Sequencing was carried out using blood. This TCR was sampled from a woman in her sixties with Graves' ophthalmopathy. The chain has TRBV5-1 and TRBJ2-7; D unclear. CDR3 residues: CASSFGKEYEQYF. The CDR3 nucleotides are TGCGCCAGCAGCTTTGGGAAGGAATACGAGCAGTACTTC.